These 14 T cell receptor beta chains were sequenced from one sample in a study of beta chain features in type 1 diabetes. The study reverse transcribed the entire isolated RNA, so it sequenced expressed TCRB transcripts. The method was immunoSEQ multiplex PCR; TCRdb's version includes in-frame clones alone and lacks a portion of them. The repertoire includes about 350,000 clones, 15% to 20% of them detected once, and roughly 0.045% sits in the top ten. The source material was naive CD4+ T cells from blood. The receptor source for this set is a woman under 30 in good health.

In the case of this clone: The sample holds other DNA sequences that translate to the same CDR3. This chain links TRBV2 with TRBJ2-7; TRBD2 is a possible D gene (6 bases). The germline V gene encodes CDR1 SNHLY and CDR2 FYNNEI. Trimming shortened V by 7 bases and J by 2 bases, and 6 bases separated the two germline ends. This CDR3 is built from 11 residues. CDR3 DNA: TGTGCCAGCACGGGGGCCTACGAGCAGTACTTC. Encoded protein: CASTGAYEQYF.

This clone has just a few counts. The chain joins TRBV4-3 to TRBJ1-2; possible D gene TRBD1, 6 bases. Germline CDR1 reads LGHNA; CDR2 reads YSLEER. The germline V and J ends were trimmed by 1 base and 8 bases, with 17 bases remaining between them. The length of the CDR3 is 15 residues. The CDR3 reads CASSQAYREFGGYTF. DNA for the CDR3: TGCGCCAGCAGCCAAGCTTACAGGGAGTTCGGAGGCTACACCTTC.

The chain combines TRBV6-5 with TRBJ1-1, with D possibly matching TRBD1 (5 bases). The length of the CDR3 is 13 residues. From germline, CDR1 is MNHEY and CDR2 SVGAGI. Trimming left V 8 bases short and J 2 bases short, with 12 bases between. CDR3 DNA: TGTGCCAGCCGAGAGACAGTTAACACTGAAGCTTTCTTT. Protein sequence: CASRETVNTEAFF.

V usage is TRBV4-3 and J usage is TRBJ2-3; D is undetermined. The V gene lost 4 bases and the J gene lost 1 base, with 6 bases spanning the gap. Germline V gene lookup returns CDR1 LGHNA and CDR2 YSLEER. The CDR3 is made up of 13 amino acids. The CDR3 nucleotides read TGCGCCAGCAGCCTCCGCGGCACAGATACGCAGTATTTT. This sequence encodes CASSLRGTDTQYF.

The rearrangement uses TRBV19 and TRBJ1-5; D perhaps matches TRBD1 (5 bases). The CDR3 length is 16 residues. Germline V gives CDR1 LNHDA, CDR2 SQIVND (reference sequence). V lost 3 bases to trimming and J lost 2 bases, with 14 bases between them. CDR3 nucleotide sequence: TGTGCCAGTAGTATGGGGGGATCAAGGGGCAATCAGCCCCAGCATTTT. Its translation is CASSMGGSRGNQPQHF.

This clone was counted between two and nine times. The J gene is TRBJ2-1, the V gene TRBV11-2, with 11 bases that match TRBD2. Germline V gives CDR1 SGHAT, CDR2 FQNNGV. The CDR3 length is 16 residues. Trimming at V came to 6 bases and at J to 9 bases, leaving 13 bases not matched to a gene. In DNA, the CDR3 is TGTGCCAGCAGAACCTCCGGGACTAGCGGTTGGTCTGAGCAGTTCTTC. Translating gives CASRTSGTSGWSEQFF.

In this sample, this clone turned up a few times. The chain is built from TRBV18 and TRBJ2-7, with 10 bases that match TRBD2. The CDR3 runs to 15 residues. Losses at the gene ends were 8 bases for V and 4 bases for J; bases not matched to a gene: 11. CDR1 is KGHSH, CDR2 LQKENI, per germline. The CDR3 region has the DNA TGTGCCAGCCGGGGAAGCGGGAGGGCCGAGTACGAGCAGTACTTC. This gives the protein CASRGSGRAEYEQYF.

The J gene is TRBJ2-1, the V gene TRBV30; D unresolved. Trimming cost V 2 bases and J 4 bases, with 12 bases left between them. Looked up from germline, CDR1 is GTSNPN and CDR2 is SVGIG (reference sequence). The CDR3 sequence is 14 residues long. CDR3 region: CAWSRSHSYNEQFF. The CDR3 coding sequence is TGTGCCTGGAGTCGCTCCCACAGTTACAATGAGCAGTTCTTC. Based on the CDR3 plus reference TRBV30 and TRBJ2-1, the full variable domain is SQTIHQWPATLVQPVGSPLSLECTVEGTSNPNLYWYRQAAGRGLQLLFYSVGIGQISSEVPQNLSASRPQDRQFILSSKKLLLSDSGFYLCAWSRSHSYNEQFFGPGTRLTVL.

This clone turned up a few times. This CDR3 reads CASSHREYF. The CDR3 coding sequence is TGCGCCAGCAGCCATAGAGAGTATTTT. The rearrangement joins TRBV4-1 to TRBJ2-3; D not certain. The CDR3 length is 9 residues. CDR1 and CDR2 from the germline V gene are MGHRA and YSYEKL. Trimming pared 3 bases from V and 13 bases from J, leaving 5 bases between.

J is TRBJ2-1 and V is TRBV28; 8 bases agree with TRBD2. Germline CDR1 is MDHEN and CDR2 is SYDVKM. This CDR3 contains 16 residues. The V segment lost 2 bases and the J segment 8 bases; nucleotides outside the gene matches: 11. The CDR3 reads CASSLAAAGEEDEQFF. CDR3 nucleotide sequence: TGTGCCAGCAGTTTAGCGGCAGCGGGAGAAGAGGATGAGCAGTTCTTC.

This clone has a handful of counts. This chain links TRBV5-1 with TRBJ1-2; a weak D match, TRBD1 (5 bases). The V gene lost 1 base and the J gene lost 4 bases, with 5 bases spanning the gap. The CDR3 loop spans 12 amino acids. The germline gives CDR1 SGHRS, CDR2 YFSETQ. The CDR3 nucleotides are TGCGCCAGCAGCTTGACAGGCTATGGCTACACCTTC. This translates into CASSLTGYGYTF.

This chain uses TRBV6-1 with TRBJ2-1, with D maybe TRBD2 (7 bases). Per germline, CDR1 MNHNS and CDR2 SASEGT. There are 15 residues in the CDR3. The ends were cut back, 1 base at V and 5 bases at J, with 12 bases in the middle. CDR3 region: CASSEVGGADNEQFF. CDR3 DNA sequence: TGTGCCAGCAGTGAAGTTGGGGGGGCCGACAATGAGCAGTTCTTC.

This rearrangement joins TRBV14 to TRBJ1-1; 8 bases are a match to TRBD1. Germline V gene sequence: CDR1 SGHDN, CDR2 FVKESK. The junction had 10 bases not matched to a gene; V was cut back by 6 bases and J by 7 bases. This CDR3 is 14 amino acids long. CDR3 sequence reads: CASRRRTGSGEAFF. As DNA, the CDR3 is TGTGCCAGCAGACGAAGGACAGGGTCGGGTGAAGCTTTCTTT.

The J gene is TRBJ2-6, the V gene TRBV5-1; 9 positions agree with TRBD1. The V gene end was trimmed by 3 bases and the J gene end by 3 bases; junction bases not matched to a gene: 7. The germline V gene encodes CDR1 SGHRS and CDR2 YFSETQ. The CDR3 sequence is 17 residues long. The CDR3 coding sequence is TGCGCCAGCAGCTCGGGACAGGGATTTTATGGGGCCAACGTCCTGACTTTC. Its protein product is CASSSGQGFYGANVLTF.